These T cell receptor beta chains were read from a single sample in a study of blood T cell repertoires in COVID-19. Clones were read by immunoSEQ multiplex PCR, and TCRdb kept only the in-frame ones, dropping some. The table shows about 100,000 clones, with roughly 92% occurring only once. The specimen was peripheral blood. The receptors come from a woman in her 50s with COVID-19, enrolled during active disease. CDR3s include the opening cysteine and the closing phenylalanine or tryptophan. Each record gives: CDR3 length, V gene, J gene, clone size, D gene, CDR3 DNA, CDR3 protein. A D gene is named only where the DNA matches it firmly. The size of a clone is reported for some rows only, either as once, few or many, or as a class for expanded clones.

>15|TRBV19|TRBJ2-4|NA|TRBD1
TGTGCCAGTAGTATAACAGGGGAAGGCAAAAACATTCAGTACTTC
CASSITGEGKNIQYF
>16|TRBV12-5|TRBJ2-3|NA|TRBD2
TGTGCTAGTGGTTTGGGTCTAGCGGGGAGCACAGATACGCAGTATTTT
CASGLGLAGSTDTQYF
>12|TRBV6-5|TRBJ1-2|NA|NA
TGTGCCAGCAGTTACGGGGGCAGGGGCTACACCTTC
CASSYGGRGYTF
>16|TRBV6-6|TRBJ2-2|few|NA
TGTGCCAGTAGTCCCCTCCCCAGCGCGAACACCGGGGAGCTGTTTTTT
CASSPLPSANTGELFF
>16|TRBV28|TRBJ2-7|NA|TRBD1
TGTGCCAGCAGTCCCGGACAGGGTGGAAGATCGTACGAGCAGTACTTC
CASSPGQGGRSYEQYF
>20|TRBV7-7|TRBJ2-2|NA|TRBD2
TGTGCCAGCAGCTCCAGAGCGACCGGGACTAGCGGAAGCATCACCGGGGAGCTGTTTTTT
CASSSRATGTSGSITGELFF
>17|TRBV5-1|TRBJ2-3|once|TRBD2
TGCGCCAGCAGCTTGACTAGCGGGGGGCCCACCACAGATACGCAGTATTTT
CASSLTSGGPTTDTQYF
>17|TRBV5-1|TRBJ1-1|NA|TRBD1
TGCGCCAGCAGCTTGGTCCCGGGACAGAGCTCGAACACTGAAGCTTTCTTT
CASSLVPGQSSNTEAFF
>15|TRBV19|TRBJ1-5|NA|NA
TGTGCCAGTACCCGTCAGGGCAAAAGCAATCAGCCCCAGCATTTT
CASTRQGKSNQPQHF
>13|TRBV30|TRBJ1-3|NA|NA
TGTGCCTGGAGTTCCCACTCTGGAAACACCATATATTTT
CAWSSHSGNTIYF